Below, one T cell receptor (beta chain) is given with its context. This sample stems from a study of blood T cells in healthy people across ages. With a J-beta primer mix and a sample-barcoded 5' primer, a second PCR ran about 7 to 12 cycles. TCRdb reprocessed the 5' RACE reads with MiXCR, giving one entry per CDR3 protein. The sample shows some 880,000 distinct CDR3 sequences, 36% of them seen only once. The germline V and J ends were trimmed by 0 bases and 4 bases, with 15 bases remaining between them. Germline lookup yields CDR1 SGHTA and CDR2 FQGNSA. CDR3 size: 16 residues. Isolation recovered at least 7 million PBMCs from every sample.

The receptor's source is a man aged 18-30 years in good health. The sequencing sample was made of blood. The rearrangement links TRBV7-2 to TRBJ1-1; D perhaps matches TRBD1 (5 bases). The CDR3 loop reads CASSLARRGEGTEAFF. The DNA for the CDR3 is TGTGCCAGCAGCTTAGCGAGACGAGGGGAGGGCACTGAAGCTTTCTTT.